This TCR beta chain stems from a study of memory CD4+ T cells and cytomegalovirus serostatus. Study results and caveats: About 40% of the roughly 150 known CMV-associated TCRbeta sequences appeared in CD4+ memory.

Only in-frame clones appear in the TCRdb table, and some are missing; sequencing was by immunoSEQ multiplex PCR. The sample has roughly 40,000 clones; around 79% are singletons. The sort gate was single viable CD3+CD4+CD8-CD45RO+ cells for memory CD4+ T cells. Notes on this clone: Its antigen is unknown.

This receptor was obtained from an adult in good health and CMV-seronegative. The sample was memory CD4+ T cells from blood.

The DNA for the CDR3 is TGTGCCAGCAGCCCGCGTCCCGGGGGGGAGACCCAGTACTTC. This encodes CASSPRPGGETQYF. This chain uses TRBV7-8 with TRBJ2-5; 7 bases map to TRBD2. The CDR3 totals 14 residues. V was clipped by 5 bases and J by 5 bases; unmatched bases: 8. CDR1 is SGHVS and CDR2 is FQNEAQ in the germline V gene.